This T cell receptor beta chain came from a study of memory CD4+ T cells and cytomegalovirus serostatus. Methods used by the authors: Out-of-frame sequences were removed, leaving 2 million to 2.5 million distinct TCRbeta sequences. TCRdb keeps only in-frame clones here, not all; method: immunoSEQ multiplex PCR. That table gives V, J and clone size, and the DNA gave D and trimming. The sample carries 50,000 to 65,000 clones, approximately 80% recorded once. The sort gate was single viable CD3+CD4+CD8-CD45RO+ cells for memory CD4+ T cells. CD4+ T cells were isolated by positive magnetic selection. Overall study results and limits: The CMV-associated TCR signature appears largely within the CD4+ memory repertoire.

This clone appeared a single time. The antigen is undetermined. The TCR was taken from an adult in good health and CMV-seronegative. The source material was memory CD4+ T cells from blood.

The CDR3 sequence is CSVARDRTGELFF. In nucleotides, the CDR3 is TGCAGCGTCGCTAGAGACCGCACCGGGGAGCTGTTTTTT. The chain recombines TRBV29-1 with TRBJ2-2, with no clear D. V was trimmed by 6 bases and J by 4 bases, leaving 12 bases between them. The CDR3 spans 13 residues. From germline, CDR1 is SQVTM and CDR2 ANQGSEA.